This T cell receptor (beta chain) was captured in a study of blood T cell repertoires in COVID-19. Study summary: COVID-19 samples, acute and convalescent, were from the United States, Italy and Spain.

In the original processing: Nucleated cell counts were estimated from reference gene primer amplification. TCRdb keeps only in-frame clones here, not all; method: immunoSEQ multiplex PCR. V, J and clone size derive from that table, while D and trimming were established from the DNA sequence. The data show some 240,000 clones, 80% seen once. This clone was observed many times. The CDR3 runs to 17 residues. V lost 6 bases, J lost 8 bases, and 15 bases stayed unmatched. Germline V gene lookup returns CDR1 SGHRS and CDR2 YFSETQ. The V gene is TRBV5-1, the J gene TRBJ2-1, with 12 bases matching TRBD1. The sample comprised peripheral blood. This clonotype was sampled from a woman in her 70s with acute or convalescent COVID-19. The CDR3 loop reads CASTILGGQGARDEQFF. The DNA of the CDR3 is TGCGCCAGCACCATACTTGGGGGACAGGGGGCGCGGGATGAGCAGTTCTTC.